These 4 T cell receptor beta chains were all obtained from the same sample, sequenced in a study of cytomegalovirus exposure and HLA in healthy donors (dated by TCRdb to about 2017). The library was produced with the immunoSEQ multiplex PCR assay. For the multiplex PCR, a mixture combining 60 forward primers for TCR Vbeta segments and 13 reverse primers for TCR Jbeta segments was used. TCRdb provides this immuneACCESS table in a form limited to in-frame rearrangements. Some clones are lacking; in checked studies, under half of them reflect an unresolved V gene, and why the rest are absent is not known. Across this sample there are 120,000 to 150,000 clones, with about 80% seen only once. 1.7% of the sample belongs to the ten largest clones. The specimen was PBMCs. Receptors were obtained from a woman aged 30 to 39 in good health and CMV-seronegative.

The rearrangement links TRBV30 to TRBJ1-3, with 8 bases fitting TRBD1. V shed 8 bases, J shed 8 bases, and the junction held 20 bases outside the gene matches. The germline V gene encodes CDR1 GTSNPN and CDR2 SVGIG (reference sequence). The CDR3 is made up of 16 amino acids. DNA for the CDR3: TGTGCCCGGGATTCTGGACAGGGCGGGCTCCGTGACACCATATATTTT. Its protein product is CARDSGQGGLRDTIYF. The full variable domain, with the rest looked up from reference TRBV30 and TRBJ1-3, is SQTIHQWPATLVQPVGSPLSLECTVEGTSNPNLYWYRQAAGRGLQLLFYSVGIGQISSEVPQNLSASRPQDRQFILSSKKLLLSDSGFYLCARDSGQGGLRDTIYFGEGSWLTVV.

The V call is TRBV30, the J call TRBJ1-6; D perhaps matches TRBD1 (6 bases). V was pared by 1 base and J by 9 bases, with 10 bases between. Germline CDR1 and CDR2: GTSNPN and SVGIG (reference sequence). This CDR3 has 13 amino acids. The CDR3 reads CAWSERGGSPLHF. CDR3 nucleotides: TGTGCCTGGAGTGAGAGGGGGGGTTCACCCCTCCACTTT. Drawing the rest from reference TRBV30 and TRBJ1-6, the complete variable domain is SQTIHQWPATLVQPVGSPLSLECTVEGTSNPNLYWYRQAAGRGLQLLFYSVGIGQISSEVPQNLSASRPQDRQFILSSKKLLLSDSGFYLCAWSERGGSPLHFGNGTRLTVT.

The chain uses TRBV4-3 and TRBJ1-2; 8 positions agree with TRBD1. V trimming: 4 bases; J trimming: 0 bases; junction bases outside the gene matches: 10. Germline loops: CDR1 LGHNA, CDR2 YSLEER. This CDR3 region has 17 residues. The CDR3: CASSPGTGPPANYGYTF. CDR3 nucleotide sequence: TGCGCCAGCAGCCCGGGGACAGGCCCCCCGGCTAACTATGGCTACACCTTC.

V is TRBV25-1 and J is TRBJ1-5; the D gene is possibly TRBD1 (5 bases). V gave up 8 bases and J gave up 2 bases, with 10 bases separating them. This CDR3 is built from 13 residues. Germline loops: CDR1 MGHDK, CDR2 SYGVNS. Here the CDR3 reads CASAKGGNQPQHF. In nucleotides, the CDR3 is TGTGCCAGCGCGAAAGGGGGCAATCAGCCCCAGCATTTT.